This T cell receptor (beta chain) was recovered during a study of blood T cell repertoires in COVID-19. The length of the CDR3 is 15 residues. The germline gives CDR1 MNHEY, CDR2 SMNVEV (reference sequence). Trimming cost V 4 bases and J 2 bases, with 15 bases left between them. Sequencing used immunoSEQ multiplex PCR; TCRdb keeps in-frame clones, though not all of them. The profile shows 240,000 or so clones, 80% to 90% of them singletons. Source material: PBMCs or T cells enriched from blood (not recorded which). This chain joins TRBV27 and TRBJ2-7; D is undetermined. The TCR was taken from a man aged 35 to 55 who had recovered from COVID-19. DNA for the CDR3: TGTGCCAGCAGTTCGGGTTTCCCCCTCACCTACGAGCAGTACTTC. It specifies CASSSGFPLTYEQYF.